A selection of T cell receptor beta chains follows, all from one sample in a study of cytomegalovirus exposure and HLA in healthy donors. Clones were sequenced by immunoSEQ multiplex PCR, and TCRdb holds only the in-frame ones, with some missing. The table has under 150,000 clones, 78% seen once. Sequencing was done on a sample of PBMCs. The receptors stem from a man aged 40-55 years in good health and CMV-seropositive. Both conserved end residues are part of each CDR3. A D gene is named only where the DNA matches it firmly. Clone size is stated in some rows and not others, as once, few, many or a class when expanded.

d_call clone_size j_call v_call cdr3_aa cdr3_nt
- - TRBJ2-7 TRBV2 CASSEELGRSYEQYF TGTGCCAGCAGTGAAGAGCTGGGGCGCTCCTACGAGCAGTACTTC
- few TRBJ1-1 TRBV19 CASSNWELAGTEAFF TGTGCCAGTAGTAATTGGGAGCTAGCTGGCACTGAAGCTTTCTTT
TRBD1 - TRBJ2-4 TRBV9 CASSGDRGGNIQYF TGTGCCAGCAGTGGGGACAGGGGCGGAAACATTCAGTACTTC
TRBD1 - TRBJ2-3 TRBV6-5 CASSPRTGAEDTQYF TGTGCCAGCAGTCCACGGACAGGGGCCGAGGATACGCAGTATTTT
TRBD2 few TRBJ2-2 TRBV19 CASEESIGLATTGELFF TGTGCCAGTGAGGAGTCAATAGGACTAGCGACCACCGGGGAGCTGTTTTTT
- - TRBJ2-1 TRBV19 CASRRGTLNEQFF TGTGCCAGTAGGCGCGGGACTCTAAATGAGCAGTTCTTC
TRBD1 - TRBJ1-1 TRBV4-2 CASSQDGRRAGGFAEAFF TGTGCCAGCAGCCAAGATGGCCGTCGGGCAGGGGGCTTTGCTGAAGCTTTCTTT
- - TRBJ2-2 TRBV30 CAWMRTGELFF TGTGCCTGGATGCGTACCGGGGAGCTGTTTTTT
- - TRBJ2-1 TRBV29-1 CSATGFDDEQFF TGCAGCGCCACAGGTTTCGACGATGAGCAGTTCTTC
TRBD2 - TRBJ2-1 TRBV9 CASSVVGLAGYNEQFF TGTGCCAGCAGCGTAGTAGGACTAGCGGGATACAATGAGCAGTTCTTC
TRBD1 - TRBJ2-1 TRBV2 CASKSRTGGNEQFF TGTGCCTCTAAATCACGGACAGGGGGCAATGAGCAGTTCTTC
- - TRBJ2-7 TRBV6-5 CASSPAGTYEQYF TGTGCCAGCAGCCCGGCGGGTACCTACGAGCAGTACTTC
TRBD1 once TRBJ1-2 TRBV6-4 CASRLQGDVGGYTF TGTGCCAGCAGGTTGCAGGGGGACGTGGGTGGCTACACCTTC
- - TRBJ2-1 TRBV4-3 CASSRSPRGTNNEQFF TGCGCCAGCAGCCGATCCCCTAGGGGGACGAACAATGAGCAGTTCTTC
TRBD2 few TRBJ2-5 TRBV28 CASTFRTSGRGETQYF TGTGCCAGCACCTTTCGCACTAGCGGTAGAGGAGAGACCCAGTACTTC
- - TRBJ2-5 TRBV25-1 CASSDITPQETQYF TGTGCCAGCAGTGATATAACACCTCAAGAGACCCAGTACTTC
- - TRBJ2-1 TRBV21-1 CASSPGEPGLYNEQFF TGTGCCAGCAGCCCCGGGGAGCCGGGACTCTACAATGAGCAGTTCTTC
TRBD2 few TRBJ2-1 TRBV4-3 CASSQDRGSSYNEQFF TGCGCCAGCAGCCAAGATCGCGGGAGCTCCTACAATGAGCAGTTCTTC
- - TRBJ2-5 TRBV29-1 CSCGEETQYF TGCAGCTGTGGAGAGGAGACCCAGTACTTC
TRBD2 - TRBJ2-7 TRBV6-1 CATRSGILYEQYF TGTGCCACCAGGAGCGGGATCCTCTACGAGCAGTACTTC
- - TRBJ2-7 TRBV27 CASSDVGYEQYF TGTGCCAGCAGTGATGTCGGCTACGAGCAGTACTTC
TRBD2 - TRBJ2-1 TRBV5-1 CASRLKGTSGNNEQFF TGCGCCAGCAGATTGAAGGGGACTAGCGGTAACAATGAGCAGTTCTTC